This TCR beta chain was recovered during a study of cytomegalovirus exposure and HLA in healthy donors. Study results and limitations: TCR beta V segments were, for the most part, productive about 87% or about 30% of the time in an earlier analysis.

PCR primers comprised 60 Vbeta and 13 Jbeta primers. Assay used: immunoSEQ multiplex PCR; TCRdb lists only in-frame clones, some missing. The sample carries tens of thousands of clones, 82% recorded once. Comments on this clone: What it recognizes is unknown.

Per germline, CDR1 SQVTM and CDR2 ANQGSEA. V gave up 6 bases and J gave up 5 bases, with 16 bases separating them. CDR3 length: 14 amino acids. Sequencing input: PBMCs. The chain is built from TRBV29-1 and TRBJ2-2; D perhaps matches TRBD1 (6 bases). This TCR came from a man aged 50 or older in good health and CMV-seronegative. The CDR3 region has the DNA TGCAGCGTCGACGGACAGTTTGGGACCGGGGAGCTGTTTTTT. Translated, it gives CSVDGQFGTGELFF.